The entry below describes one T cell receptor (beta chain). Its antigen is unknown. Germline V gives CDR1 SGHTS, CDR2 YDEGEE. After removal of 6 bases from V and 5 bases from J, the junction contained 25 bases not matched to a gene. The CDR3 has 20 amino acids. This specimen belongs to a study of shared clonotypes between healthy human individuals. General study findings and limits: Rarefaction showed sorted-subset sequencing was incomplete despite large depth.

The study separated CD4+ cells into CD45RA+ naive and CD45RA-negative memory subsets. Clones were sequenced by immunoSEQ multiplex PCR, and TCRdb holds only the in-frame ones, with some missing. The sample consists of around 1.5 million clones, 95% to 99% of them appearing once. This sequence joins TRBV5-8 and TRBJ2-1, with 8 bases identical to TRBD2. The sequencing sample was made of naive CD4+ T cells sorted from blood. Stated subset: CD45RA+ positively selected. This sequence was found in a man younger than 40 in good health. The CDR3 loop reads CASNVKNGIGRLALDNEQFF. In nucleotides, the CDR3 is TGTGCCAGCAACGTCAAAAACGGGATCGGCCGACTAGCGCTCGACAATGAGCAGTTCTTC.